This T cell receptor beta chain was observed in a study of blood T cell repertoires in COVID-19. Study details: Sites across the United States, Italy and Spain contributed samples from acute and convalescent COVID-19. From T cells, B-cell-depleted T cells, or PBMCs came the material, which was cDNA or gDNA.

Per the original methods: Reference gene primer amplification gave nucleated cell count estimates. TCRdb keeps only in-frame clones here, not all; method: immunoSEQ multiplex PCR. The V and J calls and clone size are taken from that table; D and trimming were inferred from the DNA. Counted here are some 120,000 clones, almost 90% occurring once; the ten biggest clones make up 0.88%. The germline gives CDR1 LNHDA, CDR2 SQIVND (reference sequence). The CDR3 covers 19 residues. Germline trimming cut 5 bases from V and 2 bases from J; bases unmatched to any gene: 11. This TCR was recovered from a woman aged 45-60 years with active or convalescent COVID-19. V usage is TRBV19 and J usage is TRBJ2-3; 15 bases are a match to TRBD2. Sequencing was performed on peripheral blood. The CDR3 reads CASSGTSGRRNRNTDTQYF. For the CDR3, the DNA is TGTGCCAGTAGTGGGACTAGCGGGAGGCGGAATAGGAACACAGATACGCAGTATTTT. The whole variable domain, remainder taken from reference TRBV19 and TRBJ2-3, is DGGITQSPKYLFRKEGQNVTLSCEQNLNHDAMYWYRQDPGQGLRLIYYSQIVNDFQKGDIAEGYSVSREKKESFPLTVTSAQKNPTAFYLCASSGTSGRRNRNTDTQYFGPGTRLTVL.